This T cell receptor beta chain was identified during a study of cytomegalovirus exposure and HLA in healthy donors. Points from the study as a whole: Follow-up analysis found HLA locus-dependent TCR association rates, highest for DRB1 and lowest for HLA-C. There were some public TCRs occurring in many donors, but most TCR sequences were rare. Association of a missense DCLRE1C variant with TCR beta V- and J-gene trimming was reported in a later analysis.

These donors counted as nominally healthy when sampled, but unrecorded immune exposures were likely. With respect to this clone: The target antigen is unknown.

This CDR3 comprises 18 residues. The ends lost 1 base at V and 3 bases at J; junction bases unmatched: 7. CDR1 is SGHVS and CDR2 is FQNEAQ in the germline V gene. This PCR relied on a set of 60 Vbeta primers and 13 Jbeta primers. Method: immunoSEQ multiplex PCR; TCRdb's copy keeps in-frame clones and lacks some. The repertoire holds about 160,000 clones, approximately 85% seen once, with about 0.89% in the top ten. The V gene is TRBV7-8, the J gene TRBJ2-1; 12 positions match TRBD2. Sequenced input: PBMCs. The sequence came from a girl between 2 and 10 years old in good health and CMV-seropositive. CDR3 coding DNA: TGTGCCAGCAGCTTAGAAGTGCTAGCGGGAGGGAACTACAATGAGCAGTTCTTC. Residues: CASSLEVLAGGNYNEQFF.